The rows below give T cell receptor beta chains drawn from one sample of a study of monozygotic twins with cystic fibrosis. Some clones are missing from TCRdb's copy, which holds only in-frame ones; the method was immunoSEQ multiplex PCR. Found here are 29,000 or so clones, over 80% of them singletons; the top ten hold 0.85% to 0.95%. Input material: blood. The receptors stem from a girl aged 2-10 years with cystic fibrosis. Both conserved end residues are part of each CDR3. The D gene is left open where the match is weak.

j_call: TRBJ2-2; d_call: -; v_call: TRBV5-1; cdr3_nt: TGCGCCAGCAGCTTGGGTGCGAACACCGGGGAGCTGTTTTTT; cdr3_aa: CASSLGANTGELFF
j_call: TRBJ2-2; d_call: TRBD2; v_call: TRBV13; cdr3_nt: TGTGCCAGCAGCTTAGTGCCCCTATCGCGGGAGATCCCTACCGGGGAGCTGTTTTTT; cdr3_aa: CASSLVPLSREIPTGELFF
j_call: TRBJ2-1; d_call: -; v_call: TRBV9; cdr3_nt: TGTGCCAGCAGCGTAATAGCGGAAAGCTCCTACAATGAGCAGTTCTTC; cdr3_aa: CASSVIAESSYNEQFF
j_call: TRBJ1-2; d_call: TRBD1; v_call: TRBV5-6; cdr3_nt: TGTGCCAGCAGCCCGGGACAGGGGCTCGCTTATGGCTACACCTTC; cdr3_aa: CASSPGQGLAYGYTF
j_call: TRBJ1-5; d_call: -; v_call: TRBV19; cdr3_nt: TGTGCCAGTAGTATAGATAGGGCTGGTAATCAGCCCCAGCATTTT; cdr3_aa: CASSIDRAGNQPQHF
j_call: TRBJ1-1; d_call: -; v_call: TRBV21-1; cdr3_nt: TGTGCCAGCATTACGGGCCGGAGGAACACTGAAGCTTTCTTT; cdr3_aa: CASITGRRNTEAFF
j_call: TRBJ2-7; d_call: -; v_call: TRBV5-1; cdr3_nt: TGCGCCAGCAGCTTGGGATACGAGCAGTACTTC; cdr3_aa: CASSLGYEQYF
j_call: TRBJ2-1; d_call: -; v_call: TRBV30; cdr3_nt: TGTGCCTGGACTCTTGACGGAAATGAGCAGTTCTTC; cdr3_aa: CAWTLDGNEQFF
j_call: TRBJ2-1; d_call: -; v_call: TRBV25-1; cdr3_nt: TGTGCCAGCAGTGACTCGGATGAGCAGTTCTTC; cdr3_aa: CASSDSDEQFF
j_call: TRBJ2-5; d_call: TRBD2; v_call: TRBV30; cdr3_nt: TGTGCCTGGAGTGGTATAGCGGGGTATTCGCAGACCCAGTACTTC; cdr3_aa: CAWSGIAGYSQTQYF
j_call: TRBJ2-7; d_call: TRBD1; v_call: TRBV5-8; cdr3_nt: TGTGCCAGCAGCTCGGGACAGGCTACATCCTACGAGCAGTACTTC; cdr3_aa: CASSSGQATSYEQYF